A selection of T cell receptor beta chains follows, all from one sample in a study of shared clonotypes between healthy human individuals. Data came from immunoSEQ multiplex PCR; TCRdb stores just in-frame clones and leaves some out. Here the sample spans some 500,000 clones, 90% to 96% being singletons. The specimen was naive CD4+ T cells sorted from blood. These TCRs come from a woman in her twenties or thirties in good health. The CDR3 runs from the conserved cysteine through the conserved F or W. Each record gives: V gene, J gene, clone size, D gene, CDR3 DNA, CDR3 protein. The D gene is left open where the match is weak. Clone size is stated in some rows and not others, as once, few, many or a class when expanded.

v_call: TRBV28; j_call: TRBJ1-2; clone_size: .; d_call: .; cdr3_nt: TGTGCCAGCAGTTTAATACGAGGGAGTCCTAACTATGGCTACACCTTC; cdr3_aa: CASSLIRGSPNYGYTF
v_call: TRBV5-4; j_call: TRBJ1-1; clone_size: .; d_call: .; cdr3_nt: TGTGCCAGCAGCCGTCAGGTTTTTTCGGGGAACACTGAAGCTTTCTTT; cdr3_aa: CASSRQVFSGNTEAFF
v_call: TRBV10-2; j_call: TRBJ1-5; clone_size: .; d_call: .; cdr3_nt: TGCGCCAGTGCCTGGGGGATCGATCAGCCCCAGCATTTT; cdr3_aa: CASAWGIDQPQHF
v_call: TRBV5-5; j_call: TRBJ1-5; clone_size: .; d_call: .; cdr3_nt: TGTGCCAGCAGCCCGGCCCGTTTTAGCAATCAGCCCCAGCATTTT; cdr3_aa: CASSPARFSNQPQHF
v_call: TRBV9; j_call: TRBJ1-2; clone_size: .; d_call: .; cdr3_nt: TGTGCCAGCAGCGTAGGGAAGGACCCCTATGGCTACACCTTC; cdr3_aa: CASSVGKDPYGYTF
v_call: TRBV25-1; j_call: TRBJ2-3; clone_size: .; d_call: TRBD2; cdr3_nt: TGTGCCAGCAGTGAAGGGACTAGCGGGATGGTAGATACGCAGTATTTT; cdr3_aa: CASSEGTSGMVDTQYF
v_call: TRBV28; j_call: TRBJ2-1; clone_size: .; d_call: .; cdr3_nt: TGTGCCAGCAGTTTGGCCCAAGGTCTTTCTGATGAGCAGTTCTTC; cdr3_aa: CASSLAQGLSDEQFF
v_call: TRBV2; j_call: TRBJ1-5; clone_size: few; d_call: .; cdr3_nt: TGTGCCAGCAGTGGGGAGGGCGTTGGGCCCCAGCATTTT; cdr3_aa: CASSGEGVGPQHF
v_call: TRBV2; j_call: TRBJ2-7; clone_size: .; d_call: .; cdr3_nt: TGTGCCAGCAGGCCTCGCATCTACGAGCAGTACTTC; cdr3_aa: CASRPRIYEQYF
v_call: TRBV2; j_call: TRBJ1-6; clone_size: .; d_call: .; cdr3_nt: TGTGCCAGCAGAGCCGGGACTTATTCACCCCTCCACTTT; cdr3_aa: CASRAGTYSPLHF
v_call: TRBV18; j_call: TRBJ1-3; clone_size: .; d_call: TRBD1; cdr3_nt: TGTGCCAGCTCCCCCGTATTGGACAGGGGAGACACCATATATTTT; cdr3_aa: CASSPVLDRGDTIYF
v_call: TRBV10-1; j_call: TRBJ2-1; clone_size: .; d_call: TRBD1; cdr3_nt: TGCGCCAGCAGCCGTAGGGGGCTTGGGCTCAATGAGCAGTTCTTC; cdr3_aa: CASSRRGLGLNEQFF
v_call: TRBV7-9; j_call: TRBJ1-3; clone_size: .; d_call: .; cdr3_nt: TGTGCCAGCAGTCTTGTCAGCTCTGGAAACACCATATATTTT; cdr3_aa: CASSLVSSGNTIYF
v_call: TRBV21-1; j_call: TRBJ2-5; clone_size: .; d_call: .; cdr3_nt: TGTGCCAGCAGCAAATTGCAGGGGAGCGGGCGGGAGGGCCTGGAGACCCAGTACTTC; cdr3_aa: CASSKLQGSGREGLETQYF
v_call: TRBV28; j_call: TRBJ1-2; clone_size: .; d_call: .; cdr3_nt: TGTGCCGCAGGGGTGGAAGGCTACACCTTC; cdr3_aa: CAAGVEGYTF
v_call: TRBV6-1; j_call: TRBJ2-1; clone_size: once; d_call: TRBD2; cdr3_nt: TGTGCCAGCAGTGGACTAACTAGCGGGAACTACAATGAGCAGTTCTTC; cdr3_aa: CASSGLTSGNYNEQFF
v_call: TRBV28; j_call: TRBJ2-2; clone_size: .; d_call: .; cdr3_nt: TGTGCCAGCAGGGCGCGTACGGTGGACACCGGGGAGCTGTTTTTT; cdr3_aa: CASRARTVDTGELFF
v_call: TRBV4-1; j_call: TRBJ2-7; clone_size: .; d_call: TRBD2; cdr3_nt: TGCGCCAGCAGCCCGCCGGGACTAGCGGGTGGCGCCTACGAGCAGTACTTC; cdr3_aa: CASSPPGLAGGAYEQYF
v_call: TRBV5-1; j_call: TRBJ2-5; clone_size: .; d_call: .; cdr3_nt: TGCGCCAGCAGCTTGGGGACCGCGGAGACCCAGTACTTC; cdr3_aa: CASSLGTAETQYF
v_call: TRBV19; j_call: TRBJ1-2; clone_size: .; d_call: TRBD1; cdr3_nt: TGTGCCAGTAGTGCCGGGACAGGGGCCGCTTTCTATGGCTACACCTTC; cdr3_aa: CASSAGTGAAFYGYTF
v_call: TRBV7-2; j_call: TRBJ1-2; clone_size: .; d_call: .; cdr3_nt: TGTGCCAGCAGCCCAACTACTACTCCAACCTATGGCTACACCTTC; cdr3_aa: CASSPTTTPTYGYTF
v_call: TRBV29-1; j_call: TRBJ2-7; clone_size: .; d_call: .; cdr3_nt: TGCAGCGTGGCCCCCGGCTACGAGCAGTACTTC; cdr3_aa: CSVAPGYEQYF
v_call: TRBV7-3; j_call: TRBJ2-5; clone_size: once; d_call: TRBD2; cdr3_nt: TGTGCCAGCAGCCGAGGACTAGCGGGAGGGCCAGAGACCCAGTACTTC; cdr3_aa: CASSRGLAGGPETQYF
v_call: TRBV28; j_call: TRBJ2-7; clone_size: once; d_call: .; cdr3_nt: TGTGCCAGCAGTCCCTTGGGAAACGGGCCCTCCTACGAGCAGTACTTC; cdr3_aa: CASSPLGNGPSYEQYF
v_call: TRBV28; j_call: TRBJ2-5; clone_size: .; d_call: .; cdr3_nt: TGTGCCAGCAGTCCCAACAGGGGGGGGCAAGAGACCCAGTACTTC; cdr3_aa: CASSPNRGGQETQYF
v_call: TRBV27; j_call: TRBJ2-7; clone_size: .; d_call: TRBD2; cdr3_nt: TGTGCCAGCAGTTTCCTAGCGGGAGGTTGGTACGAGCAGTACTTC; cdr3_aa: CASSFLAGGWYEQYF
v_call: TRBV6-5; j_call: TRBJ2-1; clone_size: .; d_call: .; cdr3_nt: TGTGCCAGCAGTTATAGGGGGAGGTCCGACAATGAGCAGTTCTTC; cdr3_aa: CASSYRGRSDNEQFF
v_call: TRBV4-1; j_call: TRBJ2-1; clone_size: .; d_call: TRBD2; cdr3_nt: TGCGCCAGCAGCCAAGATCACGGGAGGGCCCTCTCCTACAATGAGCAGTTCTTC; cdr3_aa: CASSQDHGRALSYNEQFF
v_call: TRBV4-1; j_call: TRBJ1-1; clone_size: .; d_call: .; cdr3_nt: TGCGCCAGCAGCCAAAACGCGGGACATACAAACACTGAAGCTTTCTTT; cdr3_aa: CASSQNAGHTNTEAFF
v_call: TRBV30; j_call: TRBJ2-7; clone_size: .; d_call: TRBD2; cdr3_nt: TGTGCCTGTCGACTAGCGGGAGGCTACGAGCAGTACTTC; cdr3_aa: CACRLAGGYEQYF
v_call: TRBV21-1; j_call: TRBJ1-2; clone_size: .; d_call: .; cdr3_nt: TGTGCCAGCAGCAAGTGGTCAGGGGACTATGGCTACACCTTC; cdr3_aa: CASSKWSGDYGYTF
v_call: TRBV5-4; j_call: TRBJ2-3; clone_size: once; d_call: TRBD2; cdr3_nt: TGTGCCAGCAGCTTGAGTCTAGCGGAGAGCACAGATACGCAGTATTTT; cdr3_aa: CASSLSLAESTDTQYF
v_call: TRBV5-1; j_call: TRBJ2-2; clone_size: .; d_call: TRBD2; cdr3_nt: TGCGCCAGCAGCTCGGTGCGGGGGTCTGACACCGGGGAGCTGTTTTTT; cdr3_aa: CASSSVRGSDTGELFF
v_call: TRBV27; j_call: TRBJ2-3; clone_size: once; d_call: .; cdr3_nt: TGTGCCAGCAGTCTGGAGGGGACAGATACGCAGTATTTT; cdr3_aa: CASSLEGTDTQYF
v_call: TRBV19; j_call: TRBJ2-3; clone_size: .; d_call: TRBD1; cdr3_nt: TGTGCCAGTAGTCCACAAACCGGGACAGGCACAGATACGCAGTATTTT; cdr3_aa: CASSPQTGTGTDTQYF